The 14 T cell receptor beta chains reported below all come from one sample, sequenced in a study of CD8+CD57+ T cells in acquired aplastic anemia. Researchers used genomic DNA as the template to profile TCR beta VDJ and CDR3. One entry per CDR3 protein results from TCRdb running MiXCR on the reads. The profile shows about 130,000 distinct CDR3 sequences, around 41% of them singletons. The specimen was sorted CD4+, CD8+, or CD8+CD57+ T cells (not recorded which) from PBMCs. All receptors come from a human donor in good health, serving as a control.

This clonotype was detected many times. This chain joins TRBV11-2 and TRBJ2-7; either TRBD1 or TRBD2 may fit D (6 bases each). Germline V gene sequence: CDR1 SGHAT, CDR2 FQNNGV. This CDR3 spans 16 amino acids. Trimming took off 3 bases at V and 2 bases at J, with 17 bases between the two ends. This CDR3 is CASSFLVGRGPYEQYF. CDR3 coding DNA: TGTGCCAGCAGCTTTTTGGTCGGTCGGGGGCCCTACGAGCAGTACTTC. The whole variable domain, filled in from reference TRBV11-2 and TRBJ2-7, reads EAGVAQSPRYKIIEKRQSVAFWCNPISGHATLYWYQQILGQGPKLLIQFQNNGVVDDSQLPKDRFSAERLKGVDSTLKIQPAKLEDSAVYLCASSFLVGRGPYEQYFGPGTRLTVT.

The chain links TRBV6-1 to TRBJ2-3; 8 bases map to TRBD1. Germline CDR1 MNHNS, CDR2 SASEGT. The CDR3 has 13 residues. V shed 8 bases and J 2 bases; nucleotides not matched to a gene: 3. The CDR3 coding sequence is TGTGCCAGCGGACAGGGCGACACAGATACGCAGTATTTT. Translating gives CASGQGDTDTQYF.

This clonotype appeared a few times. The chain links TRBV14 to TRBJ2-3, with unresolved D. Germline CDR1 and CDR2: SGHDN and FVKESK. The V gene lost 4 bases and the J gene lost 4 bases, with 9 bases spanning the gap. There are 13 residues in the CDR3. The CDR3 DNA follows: TGTGCCAGCAGCCGAGATTATTCAGATACGCAGTATTTT. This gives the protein CASSRDYSDTQYF.

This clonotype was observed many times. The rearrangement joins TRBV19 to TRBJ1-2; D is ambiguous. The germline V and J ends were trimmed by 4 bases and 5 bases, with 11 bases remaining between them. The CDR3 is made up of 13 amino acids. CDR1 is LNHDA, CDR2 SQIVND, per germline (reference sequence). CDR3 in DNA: TGTGCCAGTAGTACAGGTAGTAGGTATGGCTACACCTTC. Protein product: CASSTGSRYGYTF.

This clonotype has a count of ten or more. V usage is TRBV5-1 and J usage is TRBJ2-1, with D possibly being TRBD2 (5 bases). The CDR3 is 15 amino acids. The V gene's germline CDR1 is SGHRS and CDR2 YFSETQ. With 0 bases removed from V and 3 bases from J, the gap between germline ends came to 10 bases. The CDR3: CASSLDGVLYNEQFF. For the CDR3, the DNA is TGCGCCAGCAGCTTGGACGGGGTCCTCTACAATGAGCAGTTCTTC.

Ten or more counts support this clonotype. DNA for the CDR3: TGTGCCAGCAGCCAAGTCGAAGGGGGCTCACCCCTCCACTTT. Residues: CASSQVEGGSPLHF. The V and J genes are TRBV3-1 and TRBJ1-6; 7 bases map to TRBD1. V was pared by 1 base and J by 10 bases, with 4 bases of the junction left unmatched. The CDR3 loop spans 14 amino acids. CDR1 is LGHDT, CDR2 YNNKEL, per germline (reference sequence).

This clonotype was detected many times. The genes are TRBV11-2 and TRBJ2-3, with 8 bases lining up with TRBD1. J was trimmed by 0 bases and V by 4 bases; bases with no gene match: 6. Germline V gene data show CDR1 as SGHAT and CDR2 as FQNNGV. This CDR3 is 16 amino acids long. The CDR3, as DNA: TGTGCCAGCAGCTCCCACAGGGGGATGAGCACAGATACGCAGTATTTT. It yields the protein CASSSHRGMSTDTQYF. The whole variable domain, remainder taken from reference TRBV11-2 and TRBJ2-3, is EAGVAQSPRYKIIEKRQSVAFWCNPISGHATLYWYQQILGQGPKLLIQFQNNGVVDDSQLPKDRFSAERLKGVDSTLKIQPAKLEDSAVYLCASSSHRGMSTDTQYFGPGTRLTVL.

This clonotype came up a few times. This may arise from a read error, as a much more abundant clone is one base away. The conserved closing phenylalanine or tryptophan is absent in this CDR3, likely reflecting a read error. The CDR3 spells CSARITGWETQYL. The CDR3 region has the DNA TGCAGTGCCAGGATTACAGGGTGGGAGACCCAGTACCTC. The chain carries TRBV20-1 and TRBJ2-5, with TRBD1 as a possible D gene (6 bases). This CDR3 has 13 residues. The germline V gene encodes CDR1 DFQATT and CDR2 SNEGSKA (reference sequence). V was shortened by 6 bases and J by 5 bases, with 16 bases between the two germline ends.

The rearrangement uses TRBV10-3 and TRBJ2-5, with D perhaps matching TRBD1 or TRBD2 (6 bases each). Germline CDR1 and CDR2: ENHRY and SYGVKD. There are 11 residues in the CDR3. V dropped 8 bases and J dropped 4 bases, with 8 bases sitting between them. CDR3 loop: CAIGGGETQYF. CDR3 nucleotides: TGTGCCATCGGAGGGGGAGAGACCCAGTACTTC.

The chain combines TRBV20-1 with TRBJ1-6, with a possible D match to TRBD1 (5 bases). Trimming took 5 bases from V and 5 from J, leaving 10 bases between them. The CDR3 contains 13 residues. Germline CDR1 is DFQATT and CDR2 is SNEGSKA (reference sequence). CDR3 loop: CSASDSNNSPLHF. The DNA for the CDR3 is TGCAGTGCTTCAGACAGCAATAATTCACCCCTCCACTTT.

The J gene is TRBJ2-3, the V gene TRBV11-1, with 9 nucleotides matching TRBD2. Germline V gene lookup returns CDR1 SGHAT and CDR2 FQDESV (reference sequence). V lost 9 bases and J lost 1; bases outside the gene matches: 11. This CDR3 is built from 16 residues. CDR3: CASSRSGRLRTDTQYF. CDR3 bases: TGTGCCAGTAGTAGAAGCGGGAGGCTGCGCACAGATACGCAGTATTTT.

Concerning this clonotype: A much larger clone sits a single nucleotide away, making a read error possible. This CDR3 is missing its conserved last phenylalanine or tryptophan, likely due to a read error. In DNA, the CDR3 is TGCGCCAGCAGCTTTACGGGACGCCAAGAGACCCAGTACCTC. This encodes CASSFTGRQETQYL. This sequence joins TRBV5-1 and TRBJ2-5; D tentatively fits TRBD1 or TRBD2 (5 bases each). V shed 2 bases and J shed 1 base, with 9 bases lying between them. From germline, CDR1 is SGHRS and CDR2 YFSETQ. The CDR3 runs to 14 residues.

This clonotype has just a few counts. The DNA of the CDR3 is TGTGCCAGCCAGGAGGGGACTAGCGGGACCGGGGAGCTGTTTTTT. Protein sequence: CASQEGTSGTGELFF. The rearrangement joins TRBV18 to TRBJ2-2; TRBD2 aligns across 12 bases. V was pared by 8 bases and J by 5 bases, with 6 bases of the junction left unmatched. The length of the CDR3 is 15 residues. Germline V lookup: CDR1 KGHSH, CDR2 LQKENI. The full variable domain, with the rest looked up from reference TRBV18 and TRBJ2-2, is NAGVMQNPRHLVRRRGQEARLRCSPMKGHSHVYWYRQLPEEGLKFMVYLQKENIIDESGMPKERFSAEFPKEGPSILRIQQVVRGDSAAYFCASQEGTSGTGELFFGEGSRLTVL.

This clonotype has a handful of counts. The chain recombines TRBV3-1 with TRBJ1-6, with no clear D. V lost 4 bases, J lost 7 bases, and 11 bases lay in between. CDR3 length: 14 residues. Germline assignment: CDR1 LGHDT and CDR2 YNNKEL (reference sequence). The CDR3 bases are TGTGCCAGCAGCCTAAGGGTGGGGAATTCACCCCTCCACTTT. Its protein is CASSLRVGNSPLHF.